The 30 T cell receptor beta chains below were found in one sample sequenced in a study of cytotoxic CD8 clonotypes in ibrutinib-treated CLL. This table comes from immunoSEQ multiplex PCR, and its TCRdb copy is limited to in-frame clones, with some not included. The table lists about 85,000 clones, roughly three quarters of them singletons. The sample was PBMCs, taken after 12 months of ibrutinib treatment. Receptors originate from a human donor with chronic lymphocytic leukemia.

The chain has TRBV7-8 and TRBJ1-2; D perhaps matches TRBD1 (5 bases). The V end lost 0 bases, the J end lost 2 bases, and 13 bases lay between the germline ends. The CDR3 spans 16 residues. CDR1 is SGHVS and CDR2 is FQNEAQ in the germline V gene. This CDR3 is CASSLAPGPSNYGYTF. CDR3 DNA sequence: TGTGCCAGCAGCTTAGCACCGGGACCCAGCAACTATGGCTACACCTTC. The full variable domain, in which reference TRBV7-8 and TRBJ1-2 provide the parts outside the CDR3, is GAGVSQSPRYKVAKRGQDVALRCDPISGHVSLFWYQQALGQGPEFLTYFQNEAQLDKSGLPSDRFFAERPEGSVSTLKIQRTQQEDSAVYLCASSLAPGPSNYGYTFGSGTRLTVV.

This rearrangement joins TRBV11-3 to TRBJ2-3; D possibly corresponds to TRBD1 (6 bases). This CDR3 has 12 amino acids. Germline CDR1 is SGHNT and CDR2 is YENEEA. Trimming took off 5 bases at V and 6 bases at J, with 9 bases between the two ends. The CDR3 reads CASSEGDDTQYF. CDR3 in DNA: TGTGCCAGCAGCGAGGGGGACGATACGCAGTATTTT.

This chain joins TRBV28 and TRBJ2-7; tentatively, D is TRBD1 or TRBD2 (6 bases each). CDR3 length: 14 amino acids. Trimming removed 5 bases from V and 6 bases from J, with 17 bases in between. Germline values: CDR1 MDHEN, CDR2 SYDVKM. DNA for the CDR3: TGTGCCAGCAGTCTCACAGGGTTGGGGGGCGAGCAGTACTTC. Its protein is CASSLTGLGGEQYF.

There are a few counts of this clone. This chain uses TRBV7-2 with TRBJ1-5; tentative D call: TRBD1 (6 bases). V dropped 5 bases and J dropped 2 bases, with 16 bases sitting between them. This CDR3 contains 16 residues. From germline, CDR1 is SGHTA and CDR2 FQGNSA. CDR3 DNA sequence: TGTGCCAGCAGCGCAGGACAGTCCGGCGGCAATCAGCCCCAGCATTTT. Translated: CASSAGQSGGNQPQHF.

This chain's CDR3 is CASSLGQDEQFF. Here the CDR3 DNA reads TGCGCCAGCAGCTTGGGACAGGACGAGCAGTTCTTC. The chain links TRBV5-1 to TRBJ2-1, with D possibly being TRBD1 (6 bases). V was shortened by 0 bases and J by 10 bases, with 8 bases between the two germline ends. The germline gives CDR1 SGHRS, CDR2 YFSETQ. The CDR3 runs to 12 residues.

The V gene is TRBV28, the J gene TRBJ1-4; D might be TRBD1 (5 bases). CDR1 and CDR2 from the germline V gene are MDHEN and SYDVKM. Between the trimmed V and J ends, which lost 4 bases and 7 bases, there was a span of 16 bases. The length of the CDR3 is 15 residues. CDR3 in amino acids: CASSSPPRGPEKLFF. The CDR3 DNA is TGTGCCAGCAGTTCGCCACCAAGGGGACCTGAAAAACTGTTTTTT.

V and J are TRBV7-3 and TRBJ2-3, with D possibly matching TRBD1 (5 bases). CDR3 length: 14 amino acids. V lost 5 bases and J 1 base, leaving 10 bases between the germline ends. The germline gives CDR1 SGHTA, CDR2 FQGTGA. The CDR3 bases are TGTGCCAGCAGCCCAGGGTGGGGCACAGATACGCAGTATTTT. This sequence encodes CASSPGWGTDTQYF. The full variable domain, with the rest looked up from reference TRBV7-3 and TRBJ2-3, is GAGVSQTPSNKVTEKGKYVELRCDPISGHTALYWYRQSLGQGPEFLIYFQGTGAADDSGLPNDRFFAVRPEGSVSTLKIQRTERGDSAVYLCASSPGWGTDTQYFGPGTRLTVL.

This chain uses TRBV18 with TRBJ2-7; a possible D gene is TRBD2 (7 bases). V was clipped by 3 bases and J by 7 bases, with 10 bases between them. Looked up from germline, CDR1 is KGHSH and CDR2 is LQKENI. This CDR3 is 12 amino acids long. In DNA form, the CDR3 reads TGTGCCAGCTCACCCGCGGGGGCGGAGCAGTACTTC. As protein: CASSPAGAEQYF.

There are a few counts of this clone. The CDR3 spells CASSQDNGTVYEQYF. The CDR3 DNA follows: TGTGCCAGCAGCCAAGATAACGGGACGGTTTACGAGCAGTACTTC. V and J are TRBV14 and TRBJ2-7; D possibly matches TRBD1 or TRBD2 (5 bases each). This CDR3 spans 15 amino acids. Germline V gives CDR1 SGHDN, CDR2 FVKESK. Trimming removed 0 bases from V and 4 bases from J, with 13 bases in between.

The gene calls are TRBV10-3 and TRBJ2-5, with D perhaps matching TRBD2 (5 bases). The CDR3 covers 16 residues. Germline V gene lookup returns CDR1 ENHRY and CDR2 SYGVKD. Deletions cut 4 bases from V and 1 base from J, with 16 bases between. The chain's CDR3 is CAISASTTGSQETQYF. DNA for the CDR3: TGTGCCATCAGTGCCTCCACAACGGGATCCCAAGAGACCCAGTACTTC.

This chain connects TRBV5-5 to TRBJ1-5; 8 bases match TRBD1. V was clipped by 2 bases and J by 3 bases; unmatched bases: 4. The CDR3 length is 15 residues. Germline V gene lookup returns CDR1 SGHKS and CDR2 YYEKEE (reference sequence). The CDR3 loop reads CASSFSGGPNQPQHF. As DNA, the CDR3 is TGTGCCAGCAGCTTCTCAGGGGGCCCCAATCAGCCCCAGCATTTT.

This chain joins TRBV28 and TRBJ1-1, with D uncertain. CDR1 is MDHEN and CDR2 is SYDVKM in the germline V gene. V lost 3 bases and J 4 bases, leaving 9 bases between the germline ends. This CDR3 region has 13 residues. The CDR3 DNA is TGTGCCAGCAGTTTGGGGAGGCTCACTGAAGCTTTCTTT. Its translation is CASSLGRLTEAFF. The full variable domain, with the rest looked up from reference TRBV28 and TRBJ1-1, is DVKVTQSSRYLVKRTGEKVFLECVQDMDHENMFWYRQDPGLGLRLIYFSYDVKMKEKGDIPEGYSVSREKKERFSLILESASTNQTSMYLCASSLGRLTEAFFGQGTRLTVV.

The chain uses TRBV4-1 and TRBJ1-1; D is possibly TRBD1 (5 bases). The CDR3 loop spans 14 amino acids. Germline V gene data show CDR1 as MGHRA and CDR2 as YSYEKL. With 0 bases removed from V and 5 bases from J, the gap between germline ends came to 10 bases. CDR3 sequence reads: CASSQDWGWTEAFF. CDR3 in DNA: TGCGCCAGCAGCCAAGATTGGGGGTGGACTGAAGCTTTCTTT.

The chain uses TRBV7-2 and TRBJ1-1; the D is unclear. The CDR3 consists of 13 residues. Germline CDR1 SGHTA, CDR2 FQGNSA. Trimming removed 7 bases from V and 5 bases from J, with 14 bases in between. The CDR3 is CASTPPARTEAFF. DNA of the CDR3: TGTGCCAGCACTCCTCCCGCGCGAACTGAAGCTTTCTTT.

The rearrangement uses TRBV6-6 and TRBJ2-4, with D perhaps TRBD1 or TRBD2 (7 bases each). Germline-derived CDR1 and CDR2 are MNHNY and SVGAGI (reference sequence). Trimming left V 6 bases short and J 0 bases short, with 15 bases between. This CDR3 has 16 amino acids. The chain's CDR3 is CASRGGDRLAKNIQYF. DNA of the CDR3: TGTGCCAGCAGGGGGGGGGACAGACTAGCCAAAAACATTCAGTACTTC.

V gene TRBV19 combines with J gene TRBJ1-2, with 9 positions matching TRBD1. The CDR3 runs 16 residues. The germline V gene encodes CDR1 LNHDA and CDR2 SQIVND (reference sequence). V shed 5 bases and J 1 base; nucleotides not matched to a gene: 8. The CDR3 reads CASSPGTGMGNYGYTF. The CDR3 region has the DNA TGTGCCAGTAGTCCGGGGACAGGGATGGGTAACTATGGCTACACCTTC.

V gene TRBV6-6 combines with J gene TRBJ2-7; 7 positions agree with TRBD1. Looked up from germline, CDR1 is MNHNY and CDR2 is SVGAGI (reference sequence). CDR3 length: 13 amino acids. The junction had 6 bases not matched to a gene; V was cut back by 5 bases and J by 5 bases. CDR3 amino acids: CASSAQGTNEQYF. In DNA, the CDR3 is TGTGCCAGCAGTGCACAGGGGACGAACGAGCAGTACTTC.

This chain uses TRBV5-5 with TRBJ1-3, with a weak D call TRBD1 (5 bases). Looked up from germline, CDR1 is SGHKS and CDR2 is YYEKEE (reference sequence). The CDR3 length is 16 residues. Trimming stripped 0 bases from V and 0 bases from J, with 10 bases between. CDR3 sequence: CASSLVSGTSGNTIYF. In DNA form, the CDR3 reads TGTGCCAGCAGCTTGGTATCTGGGACCTCTGGAAACACCATATATTTT.

The chain joins TRBV7-2 to TRBJ2-1; 9 bases line up with TRBD2. Germline CDR1 is SGHTA and CDR2 is FQGNSA. The junction had 7 bases not matched to a gene; V was cut back by 5 bases and J by 2 bases. This CDR3 is built from 16 residues. CDR3 protein: CASSPPAGGPYNEQFF. CDR3 DNA: TGTGCCAGCAGCCCCCCAGCGGGAGGCCCCTACAATGAGCAGTTCTTC.

The gene calls are TRBV28 and TRBJ1-2; TRBD1 aligns across 7 bases. The CDR3 contains 14 residues. V trimming: 3 bases; J trimming: 0 bases; junction bases outside the gene matches: 1. Germline loops: CDR1 MDHEN, CDR2 SYDVKM. CDR3 nucleotide sequence: TGTGCCAGCAGTTTGGGGACAGCTAACTATGGCTACACCTTC. This sequence encodes CASSLGTANYGYTF.

CDR3 in amino acids: CASSLRQVSSGANVLTF. In DNA form, the CDR3 reads TGTGCCAGCAGTTTACGGCAGGTGTCCTCTGGGGCCAACGTCCTGACTTTC. V gene TRBV28 combines with J gene TRBJ2-6; D ambiguous. V was pared by 2 bases and J by 0 bases, with 11 bases between. Germline V gives CDR1 MDHEN, CDR2 SYDVKM. The CDR3 totals 17 residues.

The gene calls are TRBV7-6 and TRBJ2-5, with TRBD2 identical over 12 bases. Germline V gives CDR1 SGHVS, CDR2 FNYEAQ. The J segment lost 4 bases and the V segment lost 5 bases, leaving 2 bases of the junction unmatched. The CDR3 sequence is 14 residues long. CDR3 DNA: TGTGCCAGCAGCCGACTAGCGGGGGCAGAGACCCAGTACTTC. This codes for CASSRLAGAETQYF.

The chain has TRBV30 and TRBJ2-2; no clear D gene. V was shortened by 4 bases and J by 5 bases, with 11 bases between the two germline ends. CDR3 length equals 13 residues. Germline V gene data show CDR1 as GTSNPN and CDR2 as SVGIG (reference sequence). As DNA, the CDR3 is TGTGCCTGGACCCCGGGCCGGACCGGGGAGCTGTTTTTT. This codes for CAWTPGRTGELFF.

This clone has only one observation. This chain joins TRBV28 and TRBJ1-1; no clear D gene. Deletions cut 8 bases from V and 0 bases from J, with 10 bases between. Per germline, CDR1 MDHEN and CDR2 SYDVKM. This CDR3 is 13 amino acids long. The CDR3 loop is CASPNPLNTEAFF. The CDR3 DNA is TGTGCCAGCCCCAACCCTTTGAACACTGAAGCTTTCTTT.

The CDR3 bases are TGTGCCAGCAGCTTAACAAGGAATGCCGGCGGGGAGCTGTTTTTT. It yields the protein CASSLTRNAGGELFF. The chain recombines TRBV7-3 with TRBJ2-2; no clear D. Germline CDR1 SGHTA, CDR2 FQGTGA. V was pared by 0 bases and J by 7 bases, with 12 bases between. The CDR3 has 15 residues.

The genes are TRBV28 and TRBJ2-3, with TRBD2 matching over 8 bases. J was trimmed by 0 bases and V by 6 bases; bases with no gene match: 8. CDR3 size: 16 residues. The germline V gene has CDR1 MDHEN and CDR2 SYDVKM. DNA for the CDR3: TGTGCCAGCAGCCAGGGGCGGACTAGCAGCACAGATACGCAGTATTTT. It codes for CASSQGRTSSTDTQYF.

This chain joins TRBV6-4 and TRBJ2-2; no clear D. Between the trimmed V and J ends, which lost 4 bases and 0 bases, there was a span of 15 bases. CDR1 and CDR2 (germline): MRHNA, SNTAGT. The CDR3 length is 17 residues. CDR3 sequence: CASSGPLADANTGELFF. The CDR3 DNA sequence: TGTGCCAGCAGTGGGCCCCTGGCAGACGCGAACACCGGGGAGCTGTTTTTT.

The J gene is TRBJ2-7, the V gene TRBV19, with 7 bases that match TRBD1. This CDR3 comprises 15 residues. Germline V CDR1 and CDR2: LNHDA, SQIVND (reference sequence). J was trimmed by 3 bases and V by 3 bases; bases with no gene match: 8. CDR3 in DNA: TGTGCCAGTAGTATCCAGGGGACAGACCTCTACGAGCAGTACTTC. It specifies CASSIQGTDLYEQYF.

This chain uses TRBV5-1 with TRBJ2-7; 9 nucleotides agree with TRBD1. Germline V gives CDR1 SGHRS, CDR2 YFSETQ. V lost 1 base to trimming and J lost 1 base; unmatched junction nucleotides: 6. The CDR3 is 16 residues long. CDR3 in DNA: TGCGCCAGCAGCTTGTGGAGGACAGGGGTGTCCTACGAGCAGTACTTC. Translation gives CASSLWRTGVSYEQYF.

This chain uses TRBV7-6 with TRBJ2-7, with D perhaps matching TRBD1 (5 bases). Germline loops: CDR1 SGHVS, CDR2 FNYEAQ. This CDR3 is built from 12 residues. Trimming cost V 2 bases and J 6 bases, with 8 bases left between them. CDR3 nucleotides: TGTGCCAGCAGCTTATGGGGCGGCGAGCAGTACTTC. The encoded protein is CASSLWGGEQYF.